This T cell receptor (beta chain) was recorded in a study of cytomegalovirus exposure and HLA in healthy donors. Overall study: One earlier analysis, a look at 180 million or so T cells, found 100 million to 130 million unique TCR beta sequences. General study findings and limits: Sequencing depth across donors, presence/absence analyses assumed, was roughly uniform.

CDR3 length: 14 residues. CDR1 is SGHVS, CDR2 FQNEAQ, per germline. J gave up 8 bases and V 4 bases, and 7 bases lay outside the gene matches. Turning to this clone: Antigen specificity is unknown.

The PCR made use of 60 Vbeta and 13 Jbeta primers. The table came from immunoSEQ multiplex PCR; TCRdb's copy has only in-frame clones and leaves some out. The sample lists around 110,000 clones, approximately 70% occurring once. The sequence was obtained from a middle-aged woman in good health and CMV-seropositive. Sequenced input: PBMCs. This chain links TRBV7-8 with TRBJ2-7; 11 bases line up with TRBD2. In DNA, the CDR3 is TGTGCCAGCAGCTCACCGGGACTAGCGGAACAGCAGTACTTC. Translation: CASSSPGLAEQQYF.